The 19 T cell receptor beta chains below were found in one sample sequenced in a study of blood T cell repertoires in COVID-19. Method: immunoSEQ multiplex PCR; TCRdb's copy keeps in-frame clones and lacks some. Here the sample spans more than 200,000 clones, 85% to 90% being singletons. The sample consisted of PBMCs or T cells enriched from blood (not recorded which). Receptor source: a woman aged 25 to 45 with acute COVID-19.

The chain is built from TRBV19 and TRBJ1-6, with unresolved D. This CDR3 has 13 residues. Trimming pared 0 bases from V and 10 bases from J, leaving 7 bases between. The germline gives CDR1 LNHDA, CDR2 SQIVND (reference sequence). This CDR3 is CASSIDGPSPLHF. The CDR3 DNA is TGTGCCAGTAGTATAGATGGCCCATCACCCCTCCACTTT.

The rearrangement uses TRBV28 and TRBJ2-3; 11 positions agree with TRBD2. V shed 5 bases, J shed 6 bases, and the junction held 10 bases outside the gene matches. CDR1 and CDR2 from the germline V gene are MDHEN and SYDVKM. The CDR3 is 16 amino acids. The CDR3 is CASSTPGTSGGDTQYF. In DNA, the CDR3 is TGTGCCAGCAGTACCCCAGGGACTAGCGGCGGGGATACGCAGTATTTT.

The table lists this clone with a few counts. This chain joins TRBV7-9 and TRBJ1-2, with D maybe TRBD1 (6 bases). This CDR3 spans 15 amino acids. Trimming pared 7 bases from V and 8 bases from J, leaving 23 bases between. Germline CDR1 reads SEHNR; CDR2 reads FQNEAQ (reference sequence). The CDR3 is CASNQLRGGAEGYTF. CDR3 sequence (DNA): TGTGCCAGCAACCAACTTCGTGGGGGCGCCGAGGGCTACACCTTC.

This chain connects TRBV14 to TRBJ1-2; TRBD1 matches at 7 bases. The CDR3 runs to 15 residues. The ends lost 6 bases at V and 5 bases at J; junction bases unmatched: 12. The germline gives CDR1 SGHDN, CDR2 FVKESK. Here the CDR3 reads CASSHPGQTLYGYTF. The CDR3 coding sequence is TGTGCCAGCAGTCACCCGGGACAGACGCTGTATGGCTACACCTTC.

V is TRBV7-6 and J is TRBJ1-2, with 7 bases that match TRBD1. Looked up from germline, CDR1 is SGHVS and CDR2 is FNYEAQ. The ends lost 1 base at V and 7 bases at J; junction bases unmatched: 6. The CDR3 loop spans 14 amino acids. CDR3 region: CASSLGTGVVGYTF. The CDR3 DNA follows: TGTGCCAGCAGCTTAGGCACAGGGGTGGTTGGCTACACCTTC.

The rearrangement links TRBV7-2 to TRBJ2-7; the match to TRBD2 covers 12 bases. In germline, CDR1 is SGHTA, CDR2 FQGNSA. Trimming removed 5 bases from V and 7 bases from J; junction bases left unmatched: 9. This CDR3 has 15 amino acids. The CDR3 nucleotides are TGTGCCAGCAGCCTCGCTAGCGGGGGGGCGGGGGAGCAGTACTTC. Protein sequence: CASSLASGGAGEQYF.

The rearrangement uses TRBV19 and TRBJ2-1; 11 bases match TRBD1. CDR1 is LNHDA and CDR2 is SQIVND in the germline V gene (reference sequence). V trimming: 7 bases; J trimming: 6 bases; junction bases outside the gene matches: 8. This CDR3 contains 15 residues. The CDR3 DNA sequence: TGTGCCAGTAAGACGGACAGGGGGCGCATCAATGAGCAGTTCTTC. Its translation is CASKTDRGRINEQFF. Full variable domain (rest looked up from reference TRBV19 and TRBJ2-1): DGGITQSPKYLFRKEGQNVTLSCEQNLNHDAMYWYRQDPGQGLRLIYYSQIVNDFQKGDIAEGYSVSREKKESFPLTVTSAQKNPTAFYLCASKTDRGRINEQFFGPGTRLTVL.

The chain is built from TRBV19 and TRBJ2-7, with D unresolved. Trimming left V 4 bases short and J 6 bases short, with 13 bases between. The CDR3 spans 13 residues. Per germline, CDR1 LNHDA and CDR2 SQIVND (reference sequence). The CDR3 coding sequence is TGTGCCAGTAGTAAGGAGTTTGGCAGCGAGCAGTACTTC. It translates to CASSKEFGSEQYF.

To note about this clone: Other DNA sequences in this sample translate to the same CDR3. V gene TRBV5-4 combines with J gene TRBJ2-3; D not resolved. This CDR3 has 14 residues. V lost 0 bases and J 0 bases, leaving 5 bases between the germline ends. In germline, CDR1 is SGHNT, CDR2 YYREEE (reference sequence). This CDR3 is CASSLGLSTDTQYF. The CDR3 region has the DNA TGTGCCAGCAGCTTGGGGCTCAGCACAGATACGCAGTATTTT.

In nucleotides, the CDR3 is TGTGCCAGCAGCTTACGTTTGGCAGGGGCGCCAGCTTTCTTT. It yields the protein CASSLRLAGAPAFF. The chain combines TRBV7-2 with TRBJ1-1, with a tentative D call TRBD1 (6 bases). This CDR3 contains 14 residues. Trimming took 2 bases from V and 10 from J, leaving 17 bases between them. The germline CDR1 and CDR2 sequences are SGHTA and FQGNSA.

J is TRBJ1-2 and V is TRBV5-1; the D gene is possibly TRBD1 (6 bases). Germline lookup yields CDR1 SGHRS and CDR2 YFSETQ. The CDR3 has 12 residues. Trimming pared 5 bases from V and 6 bases from J, leaving 11 bases between. CDR3 nucleotides: TGCGCCAGCAGTACAGGGACCCATGGCTACACCTTC. Translated: CASSTGTHGYTF.

About this clone: The same CDR3 also results from other DNA sequences found in this sample. The genes are TRBV11-2 and TRBJ2-5, with D tentatively TRBD1 (5 bases). CDR1 SGHAT and CDR2 FQNNGV come from the germline V gene. The CDR3 length is 13 residues. Deletions cut 5 bases from V and 2 bases from J, with 9 bases between. The DNA for the CDR3 is TGTGCCAGCAGCCGCGACAGACAAGAGACCCAGTACTTC. Amino acids: CASSRDRQETQYF.

The chain couples TRBV6-5 to TRBJ1-2; TRBD1 aligns across 8 bases. The germline CDR1 and CDR2 sequences are MNHEY and SVGAGI. Trimming at V came to 7 bases and at J to 7 bases, leaving 11 bases not matched to a gene. This CDR3 region has 14 residues. CDR3 coding DNA: TGTGCCAGCACCGAAGGACAGGGTCTTTTTGGCTACACCTTC. Its protein is CASTEGQGLFGYTF.

This clone was observed a few times. The chain has TRBV9 and TRBJ2-1, with 8 bases identical to TRBD1. Germline lookup yields CDR1 SGDLS and CDR2 YYNGEE. Trimming removed 0 bases from V and 8 bases from J; junction bases left unmatched: 7. This CDR3 contains 15 residues. CDR3 bases: TGTGCCAGCAGCGTAGAAGGGCAGGGGGCATATGAGCAGTTCTTC. Translated: CASSVEGQGAYEQFF.

The CDR3 coding sequence is TGTGCCAGCAGTTTACCCCCGAATGAGCAGTTCTTC. Translation gives CASSLPPNEQFF. This chain uses TRBV12-3 or TRBV12-4 with TRBJ2-1; D not certain. CDR3 size: 12 residues. V dropped 2 bases and J dropped 7 bases, with 6 bases sitting between them.

This chain uses TRBV28 with TRBJ2-1, with D maybe TRBD2 (6 bases). V gave up 6 bases and J gave up 14 bases, with 14 bases separating them. The CDR3 spans 11 residues. Germline-derived CDR1 and CDR2 are MDHEN and SYDVKM. CDR3 DNA: TGTGCCAGCAGCCCCGGACGGGGGAAGTTCTTC. It codes for CASSPGRGKFF.

This chain joins TRBV5-1 and TRBJ1-4; D is unclear. This CDR3 spans 13 amino acids. Trimming removed 5 bases at V and 3 bases at J, with 8 bases between. Germline-derived CDR1 and CDR2 are SGHRS and YFSETQ. In nucleotides, the CDR3 is TGCGCCAGCAGGACGGGAGCTAATGAAAAACTGTTTTTT. Translation: CASRTGANEKLFF. Complete variable domain (other parts from reference TRBV5-1 and TRBJ1-4): KAGVTQTPRYLIKTRGQQVTLSCSPISGHRSVSWYQQTPGQGLQFLFEYFSETQRNKGNFPGRFSGRQFSNSRSEMNVSTLELGDSALYLCASRTGANEKLFFGSGTQLSVL.

Comments on this clone: Additional DNA sequences in this sample encode the identical CDR3. The rearrangement joins TRBV3-1 (or the pseudogene TRBV3-2) to TRBJ1-6, with D unresolved. The germline gives CDR1 LGHDT, CDR2 YNNKEL (reference sequence). The CDR3 is 12 amino acids. Trimming cost V 0 bases and J 9 bases, with 3 bases left between them. CDR3: CASSQERSPLHF. The CDR3 bases are TGTGCCAGCAGCCAAGAGCGTTCACCCCTCCACTTT.

The gene calls are TRBV7-2 and TRBJ1-3; possible D gene TRBD1, 6 bases. V was shortened by 5 bases and J by 5 bases, with 16 bases between the two germline ends. This CDR3 is built from 15 residues. In germline, CDR1 is SGHTA, CDR2 FQGNSA. As DNA, the CDR3 is TGTGCCAGCAGCCAACCGACAGGATCCCGAAACACCATATATTTT. As protein: CASSQPTGSRNTIYF.